The rows below give T cell receptor beta chains drawn from one sample of a study of CD8 T cells in Susac syndrome. One entry per CDR3 protein, called by TCRdb with MiXCR from the immunoSEQ multiplex PCR reads. This sample has some 130,000 distinct CDR3 sequences, with 90% to 95% found just once. Specimen: CD8+ T cells from PBMCs. These receptors were collected from a human donor with multiple sclerosis. CDR3s include the opening cysteine and the closing phenylalanine or tryptophan. The order of the fields is CDR3 protein, CDR3 DNA, clone size, J gene, D gene, V gene. D genes are given only for firm matches. Only part of the rows carry a size: once, few, many, or a class if the clone is expanded.

CDR3: CAISEAGPDFYEQYF
DNA: TGTGCCATCAGTGAAGCGGGACCGGACTTCTACGAGCAGTACTTC
size: NA
J: TRBJ2-7
D: TRBD2
V: TRBV10-3

CDR3: CASSLTGGGAEAFF
DNA: TGCGCCAGCAGCTTGACAGGGGGTGGTGCTGAAGCTTTCTTT
size: NA
J: TRBJ1-1
D: TRBD1
V: TRBV5-1

CDR3: CASSPGGEETQYF
DNA: TGTGCCAGCAGTCCAGGGGGAGAGGAGACCCAGTACTTC
size: NA
J: TRBJ2-5
D: TRBD1
V: TRBV27

CDR3: CAWSAGPAQNTEAFF
DNA: TGTGCCTGGAGTGCGGGCCCGGCGCAAAACACTGAAGCTTTCTTT
size: NA
J: TRBJ1-1
D: NA
V: TRBV30

CDR3: CASSLGLAGSETQYF
DNA: TGTGCCAGCAGCTTGGGACTAGCGGGTAGCGAGACCCAGTACTTC
size: NA
J: TRBJ2-5
D: TRBD2
V: TRBV5-4

CDR3: CASSPPQGRFYNEQFF
DNA: TGTGCCAGCAGTCCACCCCAGGGGCGATTCTACAATGAGCAGTTCTTC
size: NA
J: TRBJ2-1
D: NA
V: TRBV12-3/TRBV12-4

CDR3: CASSISGTSGSAHEQFF
DNA: TGTGCCAGCAGCATAAGTGGGACTAGCGGAAGTGCGCATGAGCAGTTCTTC
size: NA
J: TRBJ2-1
D: TRBD2
V: TRBV27

CDR3: CASTPRGTNTGELFF
DNA: TGTGCCAGCACCCCCCGGGGGACGAACACCGGGGAGCTGTTTTTT
size: once
J: TRBJ2-2
D: NA
V: TRBV7-9

CDR3: CASSPLAQGSTEAFF
DNA: TGTGCCAGCAGCCCACTGGCCCAAGGGTCCACTGAAGCTTTCTTT
size: NA
J: TRBJ1-1
D: NA
V: TRBV14

CDR3: CASSQTGSNTEAFF
DNA: TGCGCCAGCAGTCAGACAGGGTCGAACACTGAAGCTTTCTTT
size: NA
J: TRBJ1-1
D: TRBD1
V: TRBV5-1

CDR3: CASSIPQDREETQYF
DNA: TGTGCCAGCAGTATCCCTCAGGACAGGGAAGAGACCCAGTACTTC
size: NA
J: TRBJ2-5
D: TRBD1
V: TRBV6-2/TRBV6-3

CDR3: CASSQDLWGPVGYTF
DNA: TGCGCCAGCAGCCAAGATCTATGGGGGCCGGTTGGCTACACCTTC
size: NA
J: TRBJ1-2
D: NA
V: TRBV4-3

CDR3: CASSSQRVVAGTEQFF
DNA: TGTGCCAGCAGCTCCCAGCGCGTAGTAGCGGGGACTGAGCAGTTCTTC
size: NA
J: TRBJ2-1
D: TRBD2
V: TRBV7-9

CDR3: CASSISGLAGAHKYNEQFF
DNA: TGTGCCAGTAGTATCTCCGGACTAGCGGGAGCCCATAAATACAATGAGCAGTTCTTC
size: NA
J: TRBJ2-1
D: TRBD2
V: TRBV19

CDR3: CSVEDGTANTGELFF
DNA: TGCAGCGTTGAAGACGGGACGGCGAACACCGGGGAGCTGTTTTTT
size: NA
J: TRBJ2-2
D: NA
V: TRBV29-1

CDR3: CASSVTGTDTQYF
DNA: TGTGCCAGCAGCGTAACAGGGACAGATACGCAGTATTTT
size: NA
J: TRBJ2-3
D: NA
V: TRBV7-2

CDR3: CATSRDRGEEQFF
DNA: TGTGCCACCAGCAGAGATCGGGGGGAGGAGCAGTTCTTC
size: NA
J: TRBJ2-1
D: TRBD2
V: TRBV15

CDR3: CASRLTSGSSYNEQFF
DNA: TGTGCCAGTAGGCTGACTAGCGGGTCTTCCTACAATGAGCAGTTCTTC
size: NA
J: TRBJ2-1
D: TRBD2
V: TRBV19

CDR3: CASSYLSLGQPLSYEQYF
DNA: TGTGCCAGCAGCTACTTGTCACTGGGACAGCCCCTCTCCTACGAGCAGTACTTC
size: once
J: TRBJ2-7
D: TRBD1
V: TRBV5-8

CDR3: CASSQAEIWNTEAFF
DNA: TGCGCCAGCAGCCAAGCGGAAATTTGGAACACTGAAGCTTTCTTT
size: NA
J: TRBJ1-1
D: NA
V: TRBV4-1

CDR3: CASRESGNTGELFF
DNA: TGTGCCAGCAGGGAGAGCGGGAACACCGGGGAGCTGTTTTTT
size: NA
J: TRBJ2-2
D: NA
V: TRBV6-1

CDR3: CATSVREGQIHEQFF
DNA: TGTGCCACCAGTGTTCGGGAGGGCCAAATACATGAGCAGTTCTTC
size: NA
J: TRBJ2-1
D: TRBD2
V: TRBV24-1

CDR3: CSALPDPQETQYF
DNA: TGCAGTGCTCTCCCGGACCCTCAAGAGACCCAGTACTTC
size: NA
J: TRBJ2-5
D: NA
V: TRBV20-1

CDR3: CASSRILPSYNEQFF
DNA: TGTGCCAGCAGTCGGATCCTCCCCTCCTACAATGAGCAGTTCTTC
size: once
J: TRBJ2-1
D: NA
V: TRBV12-3/TRBV12-4

CDR3: CASSIEAGGNQPQHF
DNA: TGTGCCAGTAGTATAGAAGCAGGGGGTAATCAGCCCCAGCATTTT
size: NA
J: TRBJ1-5
D: TRBD1
V: TRBV19

CDR3: CASSFTGAHEQYF
DNA: TGCGCCAGCAGCTTTACGGGAGCACACGAGCAGTACTTC
size: NA
J: TRBJ2-7
D: NA
V: TRBV5-1

CDR3: CASSKTGGSHEQYF
DNA: TGTGCCAGCAGTAAAACAGGGGGCTCCCACGAGCAGTACTTC
size: NA
J: TRBJ2-7
D: TRBD1
V: TRBV27

CDR3: CASSLDPGGSRDTQYF
DNA: TGTGCCAGCAGCTTAGATCCAGGAGGGTCAAGGGATACGCAGTATTTT
size: NA
J: TRBJ2-3
D: NA
V: TRBV13

CDR3: CSAPRQGVDGYTF
DNA: TGCAGTGCTCCCAGACAGGGAGTAGATGGCTACACCTTC
size: NA
J: TRBJ1-2
D: TRBD1
V: TRBV20-1

CDR3: CASSYSPPLAGVYNEQFF
DNA: TGTGCCAGCAGTTACTCGCCCCCCCTAGCGGGAGTATACAATGAGCAGTTCTTC
size: NA
J: TRBJ2-1
D: TRBD2
V: TRBV6-5

CDR3: CASSLTGGVEEFF
DNA: TGTGCCAGCAGCCTGACGGGGGGAGTGGAGGAGTTCTTC
size: NA
J: TRBJ2-1
D: TRBD2
V: TRBV7-8

CDR3: CASSEGLIAEYF
DNA: TGTGCCAGCAGTGAAGGCTTAATAGCGGAGTATTTT
size: NA
J: TRBJ2-3
D: NA
V: TRBV2

CDR3: CASSIDRDNQPQHF
DNA: TGTGCCAGTAGTATAGACCGTGACAATCAGCCCCAGCATTTT
size: NA
J: TRBJ1-5
D: NA
V: TRBV19

CDR3: CASNQGGAGYGYTF
DNA: TGTGCCAGCAACCAAGGAGGGGCAGGCTATGGCTACACCTTC
size: NA
J: TRBJ1-2
D: NA
V: TRBV6-5

CDR3: CASRGREDHEQYF
DNA: TGTGCCAGCAGGGGTCGGGAGGATCACGAGCAGTACTTC
size: NA
J: TRBJ2-7
D: TRBD2
V: TRBV7-9

CDR3: CASSVEGYTF
DNA: TGTGCCAGCAGCGTAGAAGGCTACACCTTC
size: NA
J: TRBJ1-2
D: NA
V: TRBV9

CDR3: CASSYSTDKDTQYF
DNA: TGTGCCAGCAGTTACTCAACCGATAAAGATACGCAGTATTTT
size: few
J: TRBJ2-3
D: NA
V: TRBV6-5

CDR3: CASSWDSLNEQFF
DNA: TGTGCCAGCAGCTGGGACTCGCTCAATGAGCAGTTCTTC
size: NA
J: TRBJ2-1
D: NA
V: TRBV5-6

CDR3: CASSFGLAPYNEQFF
DNA: TGTGCCAGCAGCTTCGGGCTGGCCCCATACAATGAGCAGTTCTTC
size: NA
J: TRBJ2-1
D: NA
V: TRBV7-2

CDR3: CAISIAVHYEQYF
DNA: TGTGCCATTTCAATAGCGGTACACTACGAGCAGTACTTC
size: few
J: TRBJ2-7
D: NA
V: TRBV6-1

CDR3: CASSVSDEQFF
DNA: TGTGCCAGCAGTGTTAGTGATGAGCAGTTCTTC
size: NA
J: TRBJ2-1
D: NA
V: TRBV9

CDR3: CASSQLGPGQAYNEQFF
DNA: TGTGCCAGCAGCCAATTGGGACCGGGACAGGCCTACAATGAGCAGTTCTTC
size: NA
J: TRBJ2-1
D: TRBD1
V: TRBV3-1

CDR3: CASSQGRAAYPDTQYF
DNA: TGTGCCAGCAGCCAGGGACGCGCGGCCTATCCAGATACGCAGTATTTT
size: NA
J: TRBJ2-3
D: NA
V: TRBV7-8